Below, 12 T cell receptor beta chains from the same sample are listed, as sequenced in a study of cytomegalovirus exposure and HLA in healthy donors. The PCR used 60 Vbeta and 13 Jbeta primers. Data came from immunoSEQ multiplex PCR; TCRdb stores just in-frame clones and leaves some out. Altogether roughly 120,000 clones are present, about three quarters being singletons, with the ten largest covering just over 1%. The specimen was PBMCs. The source is a human donor in good health.

V usage is TRBV21-1 and J usage is TRBJ2-7; no DNA check was done on the table's D call, TRBD2. TRBV21-1 represents a pseudogene. CDR3 size: 16 residues. The CDR3, as DNA: TGTGCCAGCAGCCGACTTCAATCGCACGGGTGGAACGAGCAGTACTTC. Translating gives CASSRLQSHGWNEQYF.

The CDR3 bases are TGCGCCAGCAGCTTGCCAGACACGAACACTGAAGCTTTCTTT. Residues: CASSLPDTNTEAFF. This rearrangement joins TRBV5-1 to TRBJ1-1; no clear D. Germline-derived CDR1 and CDR2 are SGHRS and YFSETQ. V lost 1 base and J 1 base, leaving 8 bases between the germline ends. The CDR3 runs 14 residues.

In this sample, this clone turned up a few times. This chain connects TRBV7-9 to TRBJ1-6; D may be TRBD1 (5 bases). The CDR3 consists of 15 residues. Germline V gives CDR1 SEHNR, CDR2 FQNEAQ (reference sequence). V was cut by 2 bases and J by 10 bases, with 15 bases left in between. The CDR3 is CASSLYSGGESPLHF. CDR3 in DNA: TGTGCCAGCAGCTTATATTCGGGGGGTGAATCACCCCTCCACTTT.

This clone was observed once. This chain uses TRBV6-5 with TRBJ2-5, with D possibly matching TRBD2 (5 bases). The CDR3 has 13 amino acids. Germline CDR1 and CDR2: MNHEY and SVGAGI. Between the trimmed V and J ends, which lost 6 bases and 2 bases, there was a span of 10 bases. CDR3 protein: CASRSPGQETQYF. The CDR3 DNA is TGTGCCAGCAGATCACCGGGGCAAGAGACCCAGTACTTC.

CDR3 in DNA: TGCGCCAGCAGCCAAGAAGACGGGGAAGGGAGTATATCTTTCTTT. Translated, it gives CASSQEDGEGSISFF. The V gene is TRBV4-3, the J gene TRBJ1-1; D is uncertain. V was trimmed by 0 bases and J by 12 bases, leaving 20 bases between them. CDR3 length: 15 amino acids. The germline V gene has CDR1 LGHNA and CDR2 YSLEER.

CDR3 sequence reads: CASSDANRGEQYF. The CDR3 coding sequence is TGTGCCAGCAGTGACGCCAACAGGGGCGAGCAGTACTTC. The V gene is TRBV6-1, the J gene TRBJ2-7; TRBD1 matches 7 bases. Trimming took 3 bases from V and 6 from J; bases not matched to a gene: 5. The CDR3 is made up of 13 amino acids. Looked up from germline, CDR1 is MNHNS and CDR2 is SASEGT.

The chain has TRBV19 and TRBJ2-2; D gene ambiguous. V lost 1 base to trimming and J lost 4 bases, with 10 bases between them. This CDR3 spans 15 amino acids. The germline gives CDR1 LNHDA, CDR2 SQIVND (reference sequence). The CDR3 sequence is CASSIVELTTGELFF. CDR3 bases: TGTGCCAGTAGTATAGTTGAGCTCACCACCGGGGAGCTGTTTTTT.

This clone has a single count. The V call is TRBV6-5, the J call TRBJ1-6, with TRBD1 matching 7 bases. Germline trimming cut 6 bases from V and 9 bases from J; bases unmatched to any gene: 8. CDR1 is MNHEY and CDR2 is SVGAGI in the germline V gene. This CDR3 has 14 amino acids. CDR3 sequence reads: CASSFDRVGSPLHF. The CDR3, as DNA: TGTGCCAGCAGCTTCGACAGGGTTGGTTCACCCCTCCACTTT.

The V gene is TRBV29-1, the J gene TRBJ1-2, with D perhaps matching TRBD1 (6 bases). Germline loops: CDR1 SQVTM, CDR2 ANQGSEA. The CDR3 covers 16 residues. With 7 bases removed from V and 0 bases from J, the gap between germline ends came to 21 bases. The CDR3 loop is CSARTEGGLANYGYTF. The CDR3 bases are TGCAGCGCCCGCACGGAGGGGGGACTAGCTAACTATGGCTACACCTTC.

J is TRBJ2-5 and V is TRBV2; 12 bases line up with TRBD2. V shed 4 bases and J 5 bases; nucleotides not matched to a gene: 2. This CDR3 has 14 residues. CDR1 SNHLY and CDR2 FYNNEI come from the germline V gene. The CDR3 bases are TGTGCCAGCAGTGCAGGGACTAGCGGGGAGACCCAGTACTTC. Translation gives CASSAGTSGETQYF.

This chain links TRBV6-4 with TRBJ2-1; TRBD2 matches at 8 bases. Germline V gene lookup returns CDR1 MRHNA and CDR2 SNTAGT. This CDR3 region has 14 residues. V was clipped by 8 bases and J by 8 bases; unmatched bases: 11. CDR3 loop: CASGHGGGMDEQFF. The CDR3 bases are TGTGCCAGCGGACACGGGGGGGGCATGGATGAGCAGTTCTTC.

The rearrangement joins TRBV5-6 to TRBJ1-1; D might be TRBD1 (5 bases). The germline V and J ends were trimmed by 3 bases and 4 bases, with 19 bases remaining between them. Germline assignment: CDR1 SGHDT and CDR2 YYEEEE. The CDR3 is made up of 16 amino acids. CDR3 loop: CASSSEIGALGTEAFF. CDR3 nucleotides: TGTGCCAGCAGCTCTGAGATTGGGGCGTTGGGCACTGAAGCTTTCTTT.